The following is a T cell receptor (beta chain) sequence with its context. This entry is derived from a study of CD8 T cells in ankylosing spondylitis. TCRdb re-derived calls from the 5' RACE reads in MiXCR, one entry per CDR3 protein. The sample lists approximately 220,000 distinct CDR3 sequences, under 30% occurring once. Per germline, CDR1 DFQATT and CDR2 SNEGSKA (reference sequence). The CDR3 sequence is 15 residues long. The J segment lost 3 bases and the V segment lost 6 bases, leaving 14 bases of the junction unmatched. This sequence joins TRBV20-1 and TRBJ2-7; the match to TRBD1 covers 7 bases. The sequenced sample was blood, either unsorted or a sorted T cell fraction (not recorded which). The clonotype was recovered from a male donor with ankylosing spondylitis or in good health (not recorded which). CDR3 bases: TGCAGTGCGAACAATAACAGGGGACAGATCTACGAGCAGTACTTC. Translation gives CSANNNRGQIYEQYF.